The next 26 T cell receptor beta chains were all read from a single sample in a study of blood T cell repertoires in COVID-19. Assay: immunoSEQ multiplex PCR; the TCRdb copy retains only in-frame clones and omits some. The data contain about 35,000 clones, about 89% of them singletons. Sequenced input: peripheral blood. The receptor set was obtained from a man aged 45-60 years with active COVID-19.

This chain connects TRBV5-1 to TRBJ2-3; no reliable D call. This CDR3 is built from 15 residues. The V and J ends lost 0 bases and 4 bases respectively, with 12 bases between them. Germline V gene lookup returns CDR1 SGHRS and CDR2 YFSETQ. CDR3 loop: CASSLGTSISDTQYF. The CDR3 DNA reads TGCGCCAGCAGCTTGGGCACGAGTATCTCAGATACGCAGTATTTT.

This chain joins TRBV30 and TRBJ2-3, with TRBD2 identical over 11 bases. V lost 4 bases and J lost 3; bases outside the gene matches: 3. Germline values: CDR1 GTSNPN, CDR2 SVGIG (reference sequence). This CDR3 is built from 14 residues. The chain's CDR3 is CAWTSGGTTDTQYF. CDR3 bases: TGTGCCTGGACTAGCGGGGGGACGACAGATACGCAGTATTTT.

The V call is TRBV29-1, the J call TRBJ2-6; the match to TRBD1 covers 8 bases. The CDR3 length is 15 residues. The junction had 4 bases not matched to a gene; V was cut back by 6 bases and J by 0 bases. Germline V CDR1 and CDR2: SQVTM, ANQGSEA. The CDR3 DNA follows: TGCAGCGTAAGACAGGGGTACTCTGGGGCCAACGTCCTGACTTTC. It translates to CSVRQGYSGANVLTF. The full variable domain, completed using reference TRBV29-1 and TRBJ2-6, is SAVISQKPSRDICQRGTSLTIQCQVDSQVTMMFWYRQQPGQSLTLIATANQGSEATYESGFVIDKFPISRPNLTFSTLTVSNMSPEDSSIYLCSVRQGYSGANVLTFGAGSRLTVL.

J is TRBJ1-4 and V is TRBV9; D not certain. CDR1 is SGDLS, CDR2 YYNGEE, per germline. The ends were cut back, 4 bases at V and 2 bases at J, with 12 bases in the middle. CDR3 size: 15 residues. The CDR3 region has the DNA TGTGCCAGCAGCCCCTCCCCCTCCACTAATGAAAAACTGTTTTTT. Its translation is CASSPSPSTNEKLFF. Full variable domain (remainder filled in from reference TRBV9 and TRBJ1-4): DSGVTQTPKHLITATGQRVTLRCSPRSGDLSVYWYQQSLDQGLQFLIQYYNGEERAKGNILERFSAQQFPDLHSELNLSSLELGDSALYFCASSPSPSTNEKLFFGSGTQLSVL.

V gene TRBV7-8 combines with J gene TRBJ2-7; 9 nucleotides line up with TRBD1. The CDR3 loop spans 17 amino acids. The germline V gene has CDR1 SGHVS and CDR2 FQNEAQ. V dropped 1 base and J dropped 1; count of bases not matched to a gene: 8. In nucleotides, the CDR3 is TGTGCCAGCAGCTTAGGCCCCTCGGGACAGGGATCCTACGAGCAGTACTTC. Amino acids: CASSLGPSGQGSYEQYF.

This chain connects TRBV6-5 to TRBJ1-4; D not resolved. CDR1 and CDR2 from the germline V gene are MNHEY and SVGAGI. Trimming removed 7 bases from V and 0 bases from J, with 12 bases in between. There are 15 residues in the CDR3. CDR3 bases: TGTGCCAGCAAAAGCCACTTTTCAACTAATGAAAAACTGTTTTTT. It encodes CASKSHFSTNEKLFF.

The CDR3 coding sequence is TGTGCCAGCAGTAACGATGGGAGTGGCTATGGCTACACCTTC. Protein product: CASSNDGSGYGYTF. This sequence joins TRBV7-9 and TRBJ1-2; no clear D. CDR1 and CDR2 (germline): SEHNR, FQNEAQ (reference sequence). Trimming left V 6 bases short and J 4 bases short, with 15 bases between. This CDR3 has 14 amino acids.

V is TRBV10-3 and J is TRBJ1-2, with D hard to call. Looked up from germline, CDR1 is ENHRY and CDR2 is SYGVKD. The V and J ends lost 5 bases and 4 bases respectively, with 14 bases between them. This CDR3 comprises 14 residues. The CDR3 protein is CAISQDVSFYGYTF. Here the CDR3 DNA reads TGTGCCATCAGTCAGGATGTTTCCTTCTATGGCTACACCTTC.

V and J are TRBV18 and TRBJ2-1; 9 bases align to TRBD2. V dropped 3 bases and J dropped 5; count of bases not matched to a gene: 2. Germline CDR1 reads KGHSH; CDR2 reads LQKENI. CDR3 length equals 14 residues. The CDR3 DNA reads as TGTGCCAGCTCACCGGGACTAGCTGACAATGAGCAGTTCTTC. It yields the protein CASSPGLADNEQFF. Together with reference TRBV18 and TRBJ2-1, the CDR3 gives the full variable domain: NAGVMQNPRHLVRRRGQEARLRCSPMKGHSHVYWYRQLPEEGLKFMVYLQKENIIDESGMPKERFSAEFPKEGPSILRIQQVVRGDSAAYFCASSPGLADNEQFFGPGTRLTVL.

In this sample, this clone turned up once. The rearrangement joins TRBV3-1 (or the pseudogene TRBV3-2) to TRBJ1-6; 10 bases align to TRBD1. V shed 1 base and J 10 bases; nucleotides not matched to a gene: 4. CDR3 length: 15 residues. The V gene's germline CDR1 is LGHDT and CDR2 YNNKEL (reference sequence). This CDR3 is CASSQGDRGYSPLHF. The CDR3, as DNA: TGTGCCAGCAGCCAAGGGGACAGGGGCTACTCACCCCTCCACTTT.

The V call is TRBV19, the J call TRBJ2-1, with 7 bases identical to TRBD2. The CDR3 runs to 14 residues. From germline, CDR1 is LNHDA and CDR2 SQIVND (reference sequence). V gave up 5 bases and J gave up 8 bases; unmatched junction bases: 9. CDR3 DNA sequence: TGTGCCAGTAGTGTGGGGAGGGAGGGTGATGAGCAGTTCTTC. Translating gives CASSVGREGDEQFF.

CDR3 bases: TGCGCCAGCAGCTTGGACAGGGGAACAGATACGCAGTATTTT. Its protein product is CASSLDRGTDTQYF. The chain links TRBV5-1 to TRBJ2-3; 7 bases fit TRBD1. The CDR3 consists of 14 residues. CDR1 is SGHRS and CDR2 is YFSETQ in the germline V gene. V was clipped by 0 bases and J by 3 bases; unmatched bases: 1.

The V call is TRBV29-1, the J call TRBJ1-2, with D perhaps matching TRBD1 (6 bases). This CDR3 region has 12 residues. V was pared by 4 bases and J by 3 bases, with 9 bases between. Germline lookup yields CDR1 SQVTM and CDR2 ANQGSEA. This CDR3 is CSVVKGDYGYTF. In DNA, the CDR3 is TGCAGCGTTGTAAAGGGGGACTATGGCTACACCTTC.

The V and J genes are TRBV5-4 and TRBJ1-1, with 12 bases aligning to TRBD1. This CDR3 is built from 16 residues. Germline trimming cut 4 bases from V and 5 bases from J; bases unmatched to any gene: 9. The germline V gene has CDR1 SGHNT and CDR2 YYREEE (reference sequence). DNA of the CDR3: TGTGCCAGCAGCCATACGGGACAGGGGGCGGGGACTGAAGCTTTCTTT. Protein sequence: CASSHTGQGAGTEAFF.

This chain links TRBV9 with TRBJ2-1; 14 bases fit TRBD2. CDR3 size: 16 residues. J was trimmed by 4 bases and V by 3 bases; bases with no gene match: 3. CDR1 is SGDLS and CDR2 is YYNGEE in the germline V gene. The CDR3 protein is CASSARLAGGYNEQFF. CDR3 coding DNA: TGTGCCAGCAGCGCGCGACTAGCGGGGGGGTACAATGAGCAGTTCTTC.

The chain couples TRBV5-1 to TRBJ1-1; no firm D call. Trimming shortened V by 0 bases and J by 1 base, and 4 bases separated the two germline ends. The CDR3 is 13 residues long. CDR1 and CDR2 from the germline V gene are SGHRS and YFSETQ. The CDR3 loop is CASSLAGNTEAFF. As DNA, the CDR3 is TGCGCCAGCAGCTTGGCGGGGAACACTGAAGCTTTCTTT.

This chain connects TRBV19 to TRBJ1-1, with D possibly matching TRBD1 (5 bases). The germline V gene encodes CDR1 LNHDA and CDR2 SQIVND (reference sequence). This CDR3 has 14 residues. Trimming shortened V by 3 bases and J by 3 bases, and 11 bases separated the two germline ends. The CDR3 region is CASSIAGGDTEAFF. The CDR3 coding sequence is TGTGCCAGTAGTATCGCCGGGGGAGACACTGAAGCTTTCTTT.

The chain recombines TRBV9 with TRBJ1-6; D not resolved. The CDR3 loop spans 14 amino acids. Trimming pared 0 bases from V and 8 bases from J, leaving 9 bases between. Per the germline V gene, CDR1 is SGDLS and CDR2 is YYNGEE. CDR3 bases: TGTGCCAGCAGCGTAGTACCCGGGGATTCACCCCTCCACTTT. It is translated as CASSVVPGDSPLHF.

This clone has a single count. The chain has TRBV7-9 and TRBJ1-1, with 7 bases identical to TRBD1. The V segment lost 6 bases and the J segment 5 bases; nucleotides outside the gene matches: 6. Germline CDR1 reads SEHNR; CDR2 reads FQNEAQ (reference sequence). The CDR3 totals 13 residues. CDR3 amino acids: CASRQLTGTEAFF. The CDR3 DNA sequence: TGTGCCAGCAGGCAACTGACAGGGACTGAAGCTTTCTTT.

The chain is built from TRBV3-1 (or the pseudogene TRBV3-2) and TRBJ2-7, with 7 bases that match TRBD2. CDR3 length: 15 residues. The germline V gene has CDR1 LGHDT and CDR2 YNNKEL (reference sequence). The V and J ends lost 3 bases and 7 bases, in that order; junction bases with no gene match: 12. As DNA, the CDR3 is TGTGCCAGCAGCCACCCACCTGACCCTAGCGGAGAGCAGTACTTC. It is translated as CASSHPPDPSGEQYF.

This clone showed up just a few times. The chain links TRBV5-5 to TRBJ2-1; 14 bases line up with TRBD2. V dropped 6 bases and J dropped 8; count of bases not matched to a gene: 10. CDR1 and CDR2 (germline): SGHKS, YYEKEE (reference sequence). CDR3 length equals 16 residues. In DNA, the CDR3 is TGTGCCAGCACCGTTGGGACTAGCGGGAGATCGCATGAGCAGTTCTTC. Amino acids: CASTVGTSGRSHEQFF. Combining the CDR3 with reference TRBV5-5 and TRBJ2-1 gives the whole variable domain DAGVTQSPTHLIKTRGQQVTLRCSPISGHKSVSWYQQVLGQGPQFIFQYYEKEERGRGNFPDRFSARQFPNYSSELNVNALLLGDSALYLCASTVGTSGRSHEQFFGPGTRLTVL.

The chain is built from TRBV25-1 and TRBJ2-1; D not resolved. The V end lost 0 bases, the J end lost 8 bases, and 2 bases lay between the germline ends. The CDR3 is 11 residues long. Germline V gives CDR1 MGHDK, CDR2 SYGVNS. The CDR3 nucleotides read TGTGCCAGCAGTGAATACTATGAGCAGTTCTTC. Translated, it gives CASSEYYEQFF.

The chain has TRBV5-1 and TRBJ2-2; 8 positions match TRBD2. Germline CDR1 is SGHRS and CDR2 is YFSETQ. This CDR3 region has 17 residues. The J segment lost 2 bases and the V segment lost 3 bases, leaving 9 bases of the junction unmatched. CDR3 nucleotides: TGCGCCAGCAGCTCAACCGGGACTAGTTTTAACACCGGGGAGCTGTTTTTT. Translating it yields CASSSTGTSFNTGELFF.

For the CDR3, the DNA is TGTGCCAGCAGCTTAAGTATGGAGGGGGAGCTGTTTTTT. Translating it yields CASSLSMEGELFF. The chain combines TRBV11-3 with TRBJ2-2; D ambiguous. Between the trimmed V and J ends, which lost 2 bases and 8 bases, there was a span of 9 bases. This CDR3 region has 13 residues. Per germline, CDR1 SGHNT and CDR2 YENEEA.

The rearrangement links TRBV6-4 to TRBJ1-1; TRBD1 agrees at 9 bases. The CDR3 covers 13 residues. In germline, CDR1 is MRHNA, CDR2 SNTAGT. J was trimmed by 10 bases and V by 2 bases; bases with no gene match: 5. DNA of the CDR3: TGTGCCAGCAGTGACGGACAGGGGCGAGGAGCTTTCTTT. It codes for CASSDGQGRGAFF.

This clone was detected a few times. The V gene is TRBV6-2 or TRBV6-3, the J gene TRBJ2-7; D gene uncertain. The V end lost 0 bases, the J end lost 0 bases, and 18 bases lay between the germline ends. Germline V lookup: CDR1 MNHEY, CDR2 SVGEGT. The CDR3 totals 18 residues. The chain's CDR3 is CASSYSIGGDFPSYEQYF. DNA of the CDR3: TGTGCCAGCAGTTACTCGATCGGCGGTGACTTCCCCTCCTACGAGCAGTACTTC.